This T cell receptor beta chain was found in a study of blood T cell repertoires in COVID-19. Study information: The samples span acute and convalescent COVID-19 from the United States, Italy and Spain. In each case, the material was cDNA or gDNA derived from T cells, B-cell-depleted T cells, or PBMCs.

In the original processing: Cell counts per sample came from amplifying reference gene primers. The repertoire was sequenced with immunoSEQ multiplex PCR; TCRdb's copy has only in-frame clones and lacks some. V and J calls and clone size come straight from that table; D and trimming were deduced from the DNA. The table records about 39,000 clones, roughly 77% of them present only once. The germline V gene has CDR1 SQVTM and CDR2 ANQGSEA. The CDR3 is made up of 11 amino acids. Trimming cost V 7 bases and J 7 bases, with 13 bases left between them. The clonotype comes from a human donor in a cohort sampled during active or convalescent COVID-19. The donor label of this sample is uncertain. The chain employs TRBV29-1 and TRBJ1-1; no firm D call. Sequencing was performed on peripheral blood. CDR3 protein: CSAHQALEAFF. DNA for the CDR3: TGCAGCGCCCACCAGGCCCTTGAAGCTTTCTTT.